Reported below is one TCR beta chain. What it binds is not known. V lost 7 bases and J lost 3, with 13 bases in between. This CDR3 region has 13 residues. Germline-derived CDR1 and CDR2 are SEHNR and FQNEAQ (reference sequence). This record belongs to a study of shared clonotypes between healthy human individuals. Naive CD8 isolation took CD45RO-negative cells positively selected for CCR7 and excluded terminally differentiated effector memory CD45RA+ cells. Study-wide results and caveats: Naive CD4 clonotypes were shared across a few donors at 5% to 6%. Against clonotypes common to all four donors, non-shared ones had lower generation probabilities. Limitation of the genetic and exposure-history diversity represented came from the few donors.

At a deep level, the assay was run. Measured with immunoSEQ multiplex PCR; TCRdb has only the in-frame clones, and not every one. The profile shows roughly 2,000,000 clones, roughly 93% of them singletons. The chain combines TRBV7-9 with TRBJ2-7; TRBD2 is a possible D gene (7 bases). The sequenced sample consisted of naive CD8+ T cells from PBMCs. The sequence was collected from a man aged 18 to 29 in good health. Some clones in this sample may be carry-over from other donors' samples. The CDR3 is CASTFGGHYEQYF. The DNA of the CDR3 is TGTGCCAGCACGTTCGGGGGGCACTACGAGCAGTACTTC.